Below are 20 T cell receptor beta chains sequenced from a single sample in a study of CD8 T cells in ankylosing spondylitis (dated by TCRdb to 2016 to 2017). To prepare the library, 5' RACE was applied. TCRdb shows the sequencer as Illumina MiSeq. TCRdb ran its own pipeline on the public reads, namely fastp trimming at Q25 and MiXCR clone calling, and kept in-frame beta chains. When rows share a CDR3 protein, they turn into one entry using the most common DNA and genes. The table for this sample lists tens of thousands of distinct CDR3 sequences; 16% of them were counted only once. The top ten clonotypes cover approximately 50% of the sample. Input material: blood. These receptors were obtained from a male donor with ankylosing spondylitis or in good health (not recorded which).

The genes are TRBV28 and TRBJ2-1; 8 bases are shared with TRBD1. J gave up 0 bases and V 5 bases, and 6 bases lay outside the gene matches. Per germline, CDR1 MDHEN and CDR2 SYDVKM. The CDR3 loop spans 16 amino acids. The CDR3: CASSPRTGISYNEQFF. CDR3 in DNA: TGTGCCAGCAGTCCAAGGACAGGGATCTCCTACAATGAGCAGTTCTTC.

The chain combines TRBV28 with TRBJ1-1; no clear D. V was pared by 6 bases and J by 11 bases, with 13 bases between. CDR1 is MDHEN and CDR2 is SYDVKM in the germline V gene. CDR3 size: 11 residues. The CDR3 loop is CASSDILGAFF. CDR3 DNA: TGTGCCAGCAGCGACATCCTGGGGGCTTTCTTT.

The table lists this clonotype with a few counts. For the CDR3, the DNA is TGTGCCAGCAGACTAAACCGGGACAGCGGGCCAGATACGCAGTATTTT. Its protein product is CASRLNRDSGPDTQYF. The chain carries TRBV27 and TRBJ2-3, with TRBD1 as a possible D gene (7 bases). Germline V gene sequence: CDR1 MNHEY, CDR2 SMNVEV (reference sequence). This CDR3 comprises 16 residues. V lost 6 bases and J lost 4, with 20 bases in between.

In this sample, this clonotype turned up a few times. This rearrangement joins TRBV25-1 to TRBJ1-4; D is ambiguous. V was shortened by 5 bases and J by 7 bases, with 14 bases between the two germline ends. The CDR3 is made up of 14 amino acids. Germline V gene lookup returns CDR1 MGHDK and CDR2 SYGVNS. The CDR3 region has the DNA TGTGCCAGCAGTTTGCGAGGGCGGGGTGAAAAACTGTTTTTT. This sequence encodes CASSLRGRGEKLFF.

This clonotype showed up just a few times. The rearrangement uses TRBV12-3 or TRBV12-4 and TRBJ2-2, with 7 bases aligning to TRBD1. The CDR3 runs to 14 residues. Trimming at V came to 4 bases and at J to 4 bases, leaving 3 bases not matched to a gene. The CDR3 here is CASSSHRGTGELFF. The CDR3 DNA sequence: TGTGCCAGCAGTTCGCACAGGGGCACCGGGGAGCTGTTTTTT.

The chain uses TRBV28 and TRBJ2-2, with D unclear. The CDR3 covers 13 residues. V lost 6 bases and J lost 4, with 9 bases in between. CDR1 and CDR2 from the germline V gene are MDHEN and SYDVKM. The chain's CDR3 is CASSPTATGELFF. Here the CDR3 DNA reads TGTGCCAGCAGCCCCACGGCCACCGGGGAGCTGTTTTTT.

This clonotype was picked up a small number of times. The chain carries TRBV5-1 and TRBJ1-1; maybe TRBD1 (6 bases). The CDR3 runs to 15 residues. Trimming cost V 5 bases and J 1 base, with 15 bases left between them. Looked up from germline, CDR1 is SGHRS and CDR2 is YFSETQ. The CDR3 protein is CASRSSQGQNTEAFF. The CDR3 bases are TGCGCCAGCAGATCCAGCCAGGGACAGAACACTGAAGCTTTCTTT.

This clonotype occurred a few times. The V and J genes are TRBV7-2 and TRBJ1-1, with 10 bases identical to TRBD1. The CDR3 contains 15 residues. The trim removed 6 bases at V and 3 bases at J, leaving 7 bases unmatched. The V gene's germline CDR1 is SGHTA and CDR2 FQGNSA. In DNA, the CDR3 is TGTGCCAGCAGTCGCCGGGGGACAGGGGACACTGAAGCTTTCTTT. Protein sequence: CASSRRGTGDTEAFF.

This clonotype has ten or more counts. The rearrangement uses TRBV12-3 or TRBV12-4 and TRBJ2-3; D is ambiguous. The CDR3 covers 15 residues. Trimming took off 2 bases at V and 2 bases at J, with 11 bases between the two ends. For the CDR3, the DNA is TGTGCCAGCAGTTTATCTCCAGCGAACACAGATACGCAGTATTTT. Its translation is CASSLSPANTDTQYF.

Only a few counts were recorded for this clonotype. V gene TRBV4-2 combines with J gene TRBJ1-4; no firm D call. Germline-derived CDR1 and CDR2 are LGHNA and YNFKEQ. V gave up 4 bases and J gave up 7 bases, with 7 bases separating them. The CDR3 sequence is 12 residues long. The CDR3 DNA follows: TGTGCCAGCAGCCTTTTAGGTGAAAAACTGTTTTTT. Translating it yields CASSLLGEKLFF.

In this sample, this clonotype turned up a few times. The CDR3 DNA reads TGCAGCGTTACTATCGGGACAGGGGACACCGGGGAGCTGTTTTTT. Its translation is CSVTIGTGDTGELFF. The V and J genes are TRBV29-1 and TRBJ2-2; 10 positions agree with TRBD1. Trimming took 5 bases from V and 3 from J; bases not matched to a gene: 6. CDR3 size: 15 residues. Germline lookup yields CDR1 SQVTM and CDR2 ANQGSEA.

V is TRBV15 and J is TRBJ2-3; a possible D gene is TRBD2 (5 bases). The CDR3 has 14 residues. CDR1 LNHNV and CDR2 YYDKDF come from the germline V gene (reference sequence). Deletions cut 6 bases from V and 0 bases from J, with 10 bases between. For the CDR3, the DNA is TGTGCCACCAGTGAGCGAGGGAGCACAGATACGCAGTATTTT. Amino acid sequence: CATSERGSTDTQYF.

This chain links TRBV29-1 with TRBJ1-1; D ambiguous. V gave up 6 bases and J gave up 5 bases, with 10 bases separating them. This CDR3 has 11 amino acids. The germline gives CDR1 SQVTM, CDR2 ANQGSEA. The CDR3 sequence is CSVGSGTEAFF. Here the CDR3 DNA reads TGCAGCGTAGGTAGTGGTACTGAAGCTTTCTTT. Based on the CDR3 plus reference TRBV29-1 and TRBJ1-1, the full variable domain is SAVISQKPSRDICQRGTSLTIQCQVDSQVTMMFWYRQQPGQSLTLIATANQGSEATYESGFVIDKFPISRPNLTFSTLTVSNMSPEDSSIYLCSVGSGTEAFFGQGTRLTVV.

The chain employs TRBV24-1 and TRBJ2-2; 10 bases align to TRBD1. Germline values: CDR1 KGHDR, CDR2 SFDVKD. With V trimmed by 4 bases and J by 4 bases, 5 bases remained unmatched. The length of the CDR3 is 16 residues. CDR3 sequence: CATSEPGQGVTGELFF. Here the CDR3 DNA reads TGTGCCACCAGTGAACCCGGACAGGGGGTCACCGGGGAGCTGTTTTTT.

This clonotype was picked up a small number of times. The rearrangement joins TRBV7-9 to TRBJ1-1; TRBD1 matches at 9 bases. Germline CDR1 and CDR2: SEHNR and FQNEAQ (reference sequence). This CDR3 region has 17 residues. Germline trimming cut 5 bases from V and 1 base from J; bases unmatched to any gene: 11. In nucleotides, the CDR3 is TGTGCCAGCAGCCCGGGGGGACAGGGTGGTAGGAACACTGAAGCTTTCTTT. Its translation is CASSPGGQGGRNTEAFF.

There are a few counts of this clonotype. The rearrangement joins TRBV20-1 to TRBJ2-1; 7 nucleotides align to TRBD2. The germline CDR1 and CDR2 sequences are DFQATT and SNEGSKA (reference sequence). CDR3 length: 14 residues. V lost 3 bases, J lost 6 bases, and 8 bases stayed unmatched. This chain's CDR3 is CSASGTSEGNEQFF. The CDR3 coding sequence is TGCAGTGCTAGTGGCACTAGCGAGGGCAATGAGCAGTTCTTC.

This clonotype was counted a few times. This rearrangement joins TRBV19 to TRBJ2-1; a possible D gene is TRBD2 (7 bases). Between the trimmed V and J ends, which lost 5 bases and 6 bases, there was a span of 17 bases. Germline lookup yields CDR1 LNHDA and CDR2 SQIVND (reference sequence). CDR3 size: 15 residues. This chain's CDR3 is CASSPPGGQRNEQFF. The CDR3, as DNA: TGTGCCAGTAGTCCTCCGGGGGGCCAACGCAATGAGCAGTTCTTC.

This clonotype was observed a few times. The rearrangement joins TRBV4-2 to TRBJ2-1, with TRBD2 matching 9 bases. The V and J ends lost 1 base and 5 bases, in that order; junction bases with no gene match: 6. Germline CDR1 reads LGHNA; CDR2 reads YNFKEQ. CDR3 size: 16 residues. CDR3 nucleotides: TGTGCCAGCAGCCAAGTGCGAGCGGGGGGCAACAATGAGCAGTTCTTC. Protein: CASSQVRAGGNNEQFF.

V is TRBV4-2 and J is TRBJ2-1; TRBD2 is a possible D gene (5 bases). CDR3 size: 15 residues. V was clipped by 1 base and J by 5 bases, with 12 bases between them. CDR1 LGHNA and CDR2 YNFKEQ come from the germline V gene. The CDR3 DNA reads TGTGCCAGCAGCCAAGGGCGAGCGGTGAACAATGAGCAGTTCTTC. Translating it yields CASSQGRAVNNEQFF.

V usage is TRBV12-3 or TRBV12-4 and J usage is TRBJ2-5, with D tentatively TRBD2 (7 bases). Trimming shortened V by 5 bases and J by 2 bases, and 15 bases separated the two germline ends. The CDR3 covers 15 residues. CDR3 loop: CASSPLGGRQETQYF. The CDR3 nucleotides read TGTGCCAGCAGTCCATTGGGGGGGCGACAAGAGACCCAGTACTTC.